One and the same sample provided the 10 T cell receptor beta chains below, sequenced in a study of vaccination and CD4 T cells after COVID-19. With the Oncomine TCR Beta short-read assay, DNA from cultured CD4+ T cells was sequenced. TCRdb reprocessed the PCR reads via MiXCR and lists one record per CDR3 protein. The sample carries about 19,000 distinct CDR3 sequences, 45% to 60% recorded once. For these TCRs, the target antigens are not known. Treatment: roughly nine-day PBMC culture with coronavirus spike peptide pools or control peptides (ViraFEST assay). The source material was CD4+ T cells from blood, cultured in vitro, sampled after SARS-CoV-2 vaccination. Receptors were obtained from a human donor who had recovered from COVID-19.

The genes are TRBV7-8 and TRBJ2-5; 8 bases line up with TRBD1. The CDR3 totals 15 residues. The V gene end was trimmed by 5 bases and the J gene end by 1 base; junction bases not matched to a gene: 6. Germline CDR1 reads SGHVS; CDR2 reads FQNEAQ. The CDR3 loop is CASSETGVSQETQYF. As DNA, the CDR3 is TGTGCCAGCAGCGAGACAGGGGTTTCCCAAGAGACCCAGTACTTC.

The chain recombines TRBV10-3 with TRBJ1-1, with D possibly being TRBD1 (5 bases). This CDR3 is 11 amino acids long. The germline V gene has CDR1 ENHRY and CDR2 SYGVKD. The V end was cut by 6 bases, the J end by 13 bases, with 15 bases between. For the CDR3, the DNA is TGTGCCATCAGGTGGGGGGACCTTATTTTCTTT. As protein: CAIRWGDLIFF.

This clonotype showed up just a few times. This rearrangement joins TRBV6-5 to TRBJ1-1; D gene uncertain. The CDR3 contains 12 residues. Trimming took 3 bases from V and 6 from J, leaving 8 bases between them. In germline, CDR1 is MNHEY, CDR2 SVGAGI. The CDR3 protein is CASSYTGSEAFF. The CDR3 DNA is TGTGCCAGCAGTTATACGGGATCTGAAGCTTTCTTT.

CDR3 residues: CASSWGGGDQYF. CDR3 bases: TGTGCCAGCAGTTGGGGCGGGGGAGACCAGTACTTC. V and J are TRBV28 and TRBJ2-5; TRBD2 aligns across 7 bases. V shed 4 bases and J 10 bases; nucleotides not matched to a gene: 6. Germline CDR1 is MDHEN and CDR2 is SYDVKM. The CDR3 covers 12 residues.

This clonotype has just one count. The chain joins TRBV7-2 to TRBJ1-2, with no clear D. Germline V gene lookup returns CDR1 SGHTA and CDR2 FQGNSA. Trimming took off 5 bases at V and 7 bases at J, with 11 bases between the two ends. The CDR3 covers 12 residues. The DNA for the CDR3 is TGTGCCAGCAGCCCCCTCGGTCCTGGCTACACCTTC. Translation: CASSPLGPGYTF.

This chain uses TRBV12-3 or TRBV12-4 with TRBJ2-3; D is ambiguous. There are 11 residues in the CDR3. V lost 6 bases, J lost 3 bases, and 4 bases lay in between. The CDR3 here is CASRFTDTQYF. CDR3 nucleotides: TGTGCCAGCAGGTTTACAGATACGCAGTATTTT.

J is TRBJ2-1 and V is TRBV7-8; tentatively, D is TRBD1 or TRBD2 (5 bases each). Germline V gives CDR1 SGHVS, CDR2 FQNEAQ. The V and J ends lost 5 bases and 1 base respectively, with 12 bases between them. The CDR3 spans 15 residues. CDR3 loop: CASSPSGRSYNEQFF. The CDR3 region has the DNA TGTGCCAGCAGCCCATCAGGGAGATCCTACAATGAGCAGTTCTTC. Variable domain in full (rest from reference TRBV7-8 and TRBJ2-1): GAGVSQSPRYKVAKRGQDVALRCDPISGHVSLFWYQQALGQGPEFLTYFQNEAQLDKSGLPSDRFFAERPEGSVSTLKIQRTQQEDSAVYLCASSPSGRSYNEQFFGPGTRLTVL.

The J gene is TRBJ1-1, the V gene TRBV28; the D is unclear. The CDR3 covers 15 residues. V lost 4 bases and J lost 4, with 16 bases in between. Germline loops: CDR1 MDHEN, CDR2 SYDVKM. The CDR3 protein is CASSYFSPSSTEAFF. Here the CDR3 DNA reads TGTGCCAGCAGTTATTTTAGTCCCTCGAGCACTGAAGCTTTCTTT.

The rearrangement joins TRBV19 to TRBJ1-2; 9 bases agree with TRBD1. This CDR3 is built from 13 residues. The V gene end was trimmed by 6 bases and the J gene end by 8 bases; junction bases not matched to a gene: 7. Looked up from germline, CDR1 is LNHDA and CDR2 is SQIVND (reference sequence). Here the CDR3 DNA reads TGTGCCAGTAGCCTCCGGACAGGGGACGGCTACACCTTC. Its translation is CASSLRTGDGYTF.

This clonotype was recorded a few times. The gene calls are TRBV27 and TRBJ2-7; 12 positions match TRBD2. This CDR3 region has 13 residues. Trimming cost V 9 bases and J 5 bases; bases outside gene matches: 5. Germline CDR1 is MNHEY and CDR2 is SMNVEV (reference sequence). As DNA, the CDR3 is TGTGCCAGTGGACTAGCGGGACGCGACGAGCAGTACTTC. Protein sequence: CASGLAGRDEQYF.